This TCR beta chain was identified in a study of T cells after yellow fever vaccination (dated by TCRdb to about 2019). Study-wide context: The SMART-Seq v4 Ultra Low Input RNA kit was used to prepare libraries from fractions with low cell numbers. To follow T-cell clones before and after both primary and booster YFV17D yellow fever vaccination, bulk TCR alpha and beta repertoires underwent longitudinal sequencing. The cohort comprised two healthy male donors, one aged 18 to 29 and one aged 30 to 40 years. Bulk PBMC replicates and cell subsets were isolated from blood drawn at multiple timepoints before and after both primary and secondary immunization. Beyond this particular receptor, the publication reports: A small fraction of clonotypes showed up in both the CD4 and CD8 compartments, probably as a result of convergent recombination. After the booster, most of the clones that had expanded following primary vaccination were detected again (just under 97% of CD4 and roughly 88% of CD8), which suggests that memory was broadly maintained. The study included only a couple of donors, which limits how far the findings can be generalized. The secondary T-cell response was found to be weaker but faster than the primary response, with a peak reached on day 5 rather than on day 15. FACS-sorted repertoires could contain abundant contaminating clonotypes from the bulk population, so computational filtering was required.

The CDR3 has 13 amino acids, counting the end cysteine and phenylalanine. Solely the CDR3 DNA is kept, with 39 bases framed from the first base. V gives up 5 bases and J gives up 0 bases, and the segment between their germline ends measures 7 bases. Sequences SEHNR (CDR1) and FQNEAQ (CDR2) are obtained from the germline V gene (reference sequence). Synthesis of TCR cDNA relied on 5'RACE template switching, a step that introduced a universal primer site along with unique molecular identifiers. Priming for cDNA synthesis came from both the TCR alpha and TCR beta constant segments. Library amplification involved two PCR steps, and the second step added sample barcodes and sequencing adapters. Sequencing of libraries was performed on Illumina HiSeq 2500 (2x100 bp) or NovaSeq (2x150 bp). Per the source publication's procedure: MIGEC handled demultiplexing of reads and collapsing into UMI consensus sequences, while MiXCR performed V(D)J alignment. Clonotypes responding to the vaccine were identified with edgeR on replicate PBMC samples, with the criteria of FDR below 0.01 and a log2 fold change above 5 up to day 15. Each bulk clonotype received a CD4 or CD8 identity based on whether the sequenced CD4 or CD8 repertoire contained that clonotype at higher abundance. NS4B-specific clonotypes were defined as those at least 10-fold enriched in dextramer-positive over dextramer-negative fractions; CD4-biased clonotypes were excluded. TCRdb reworked the public reads: Q25 trimming with fastp, MiXCR clone assembly, productive beta chains retained. CDR3 protein duplicates are merged, each entry listing the most common genes and DNA. The authors' filters were not applied to this entry. The sample table lists 96,000 or so distinct CDR3 sequences, around 9.8% of them with a count of one. 16% of the sample goes to the ten largest clones.

This clonotype was counted ten times or more. No base quality values were provided; no much bigger clone lies one nucleotide off. Reading the label with the study, this specimen's treatment or condition is: live attenuated yellow fever vaccine strain. PBMCs were isolated from peripheral blood using a standard Ficoll-Paque protocol. Epitope-specific CD8 T cells were sorted with a dextramer loaded with the yellow fever NS4B epitope peptide, together with anti-CD3 and anti-CD8 staining. TriZol was used to extract RNA from bulk PBMCs, from CD4 and CD8 fractions, and from dextramer-positive and dextramer-negative fractions.

The receptor's source is a young man who received the YFV17D yellow fever vaccine. Sequenced here: CD8+ T cells not binding an NS4B(214-222) dextramer, sorted from PBMCs, sampled more than 13 days after the first yellow fever vaccination. Interpreted using the paper, the cell subset or site label stands for: NS4B epitope dextramer-negative CD8 T cells. The rearranged chain carries TRBV7-9 and TRBJ1-1; no confident D gene assignment can be made. The nucleotides are TGTGCCAGCAGCCTTACAGTGAACACTGAAGCTTTCTTT. Protein translation: CASSLTVNTEAFF.